This TCR beta chain is drawn from a study of cytomegalovirus exposure and HLA in healthy donors. About the research overall: Later analysis reported that the approximately 130 validation repertoires shared the platform of the 600 to 750 first-cohort repertoires. Study-level findings and limits: High specificity and sensitivity for cytomegalovirus status were reported for the classifier. Most observed TCR sequences were rare, whereas some public TCRs were detected in many donors.

A note on this clone: The target antigen is unknown.

The donors were members of the roughly 120-subject validation cohort (separate from the approximately 730-subject first cohort). The data were produced by immunoSEQ multiplex PCR, yet TCRdb's version contains in-frame clones alone and is incomplete. The data show some 180,000 clones, about 89% seen once. Input material: PBMCs. The receptor comes from a man aged 30-40 years in good health and CMV-seropositive.

CDR3 nucleotide sequence: TGTGCCAGCACCCTAGGAGGACTAGCGGCCGGAGAGCAGTACTTC. This translates into CASTLGGLAAGEQYF. This chain links TRBV13 with TRBJ2-7; TRBD2 matches 10 bases. J gave up 7 bases and V 7 bases, and 13 bases lay outside the gene matches. In germline, CDR1 is PRHDT, CDR2 FYEKMQ (reference sequence). This CDR3 contains 15 residues.